A single sample is the source of the 2 T cell receptor beta chains below, sequenced in a study of blood T cell repertoires in COVID-19. Some clones are missing from TCRdb's copy, which holds only in-frame ones; the method was immunoSEQ multiplex PCR. The sample lists under 400,000 clones; roughly 87% were seen once. Sample: peripheral blood. These receptors came from a woman in her fifties or sixties with COVID-19, enrolled during active disease.

This rearrangement joins TRBV7-3 to TRBJ2-5, with no clear D. Trimming pared 1 base from V and 4 bases from J, leaving 7 bases between. The germline V gene encodes CDR1 SGHTA and CDR2 FQGTGA. This CDR3 is built from 13 residues. DNA for the CDR3: TGTGCCAGCAGCTTAAATGCAGGAGAGACCCAGTACTTC. Its translation: CASSLNAGETQYF.

J is TRBJ1-2 and V is TRBV27; the match to TRBD1 covers 8 bases. Germline V gives CDR1 MNHEY, CDR2 SMNVEV (reference sequence). CDR3 size: 14 residues. Trimming took 4 bases from V and 6 from J; bases not matched to a gene: 7. CDR3 loop: CASSSSDRVDGYTF. CDR3 nucleotide sequence: TGTGCCAGCAGTTCCTCGGACAGGGTGGATGGCTACACCTTC.